This TCR beta chain stems from a study of blood T cell repertoires in COVID-19 (dated by TCRdb to 2020 to 2021). Context from the whole study: Collaborator samples came from the United States, Italy and Spain and covered acute and convalescent phases of COVID-19. Nearly every sample came with metadata listing a de-identified subject ID, COVID-19 status, age in years and sex. The material from the prospective study consisted of cDNA or gDNA derived from T cells, B-cell-depleted T cells, or PBMCs. HLA class I and class II types, where available, came from metadata supplied by the sample provider rather than from assay-based typing. Subjects who had been exposed to COVID-19, were actively infected with it, or had recovered from it provided the deeply sampled blood TCRbeta repertoires that made up the dataset. Samples came from the ongoing ImmuneRACE study (first 160 participants) plus 1,254 subjects from 6 global collaborators. The repertoires were made available in a free public database intended to serve as a resource for research on the immune response to SARS-CoV-2. Points the paper makes about the study in general: The quantity of clinical and demographic metadata differed by source and by participant and was supplied without curation.

TCRbeta CDR3 regions were amplified from genomic DNA using the immunoSEQ Assay, a bias-controlled multiplex PCR. In the source study's methods: Nucleated cell counts per sample were estimated from amplification of reference gene primers within the assay. To quantify the absolute abundance of each unique TCRbeta CDR3 rearrangement, sequence reads were collapsed and filtered. Productive Simpson clonality was computed per sample as the square root of Simpson's diversity index over productive rearrangements. In its TCRdb copy, this immuneACCESS table keeps in-frame sequences only and misses some clones. Where compared with another copy, unresolved V genes explain less than half of these, and the others have no known cause. V and J calls plus clone size are reproduced from that table; the DNA served to infer D and trimming. The sample contains 350,000 to 450,000 clones, around 92% of them found a single time. The ten largest make up 1.5% to 2% of the sample.

Participants in the prospective study were aged 18 to 89 years, lived in some 24 United States geographic areas, and enrolled through a virtual design. Cohort assignment in the prospective study relied on participant-reported clinical history from a screening survey and a study questionnaire. Recovered participants in ImmuneRACE Cohort 3 were defined by two consecutive negative NP/OP PCR tests, clearance by a healthcare professional, or resolution of symptoms. Each participant in the prospective study had whole blood, serum and a nasopharyngeal or oropharyngeal swab collected by mobile phlebotomists. Participants in the prospective study had the option to provide additional blood draws and questionnaires over an approximately 2-month period. Before DNA extraction, prospective study blood samples were shipped either frozen or at room temperature. The germline V gene specifies SGHRS as CDR1 and YFSETQ as CDR2. Spanning cysteine to phenylalanine, the CDR3 consists of 13 amino acids. The sequence is cut down to CDR3 DNA, 39 bases in frame from base 1. Relative to germline, V is missing 4 bases and J is missing 6 bases, with 4 bases of the junction outside any gene match.

As concerns this clone: Its binding antigen is unknown. No base qualities exist here, and no much larger clone lies one base off it. This same CDR3 is encoded by further DNA sequences in the sample.

The sequence was obtained from a woman in her twenties or thirties who had recovered from COVID-19. The sample taken for sequencing was PBMCs or T cells enriched from blood (not recorded which). The chain links TRBV5-1 with TRBJ1-5, with 7 middle bases fitting TRBD1. This receptor has the CDR3 CASSRQGGQPQHF. The DNA is as follows: TGCGCCAGCAGCCGACAGGGAGGTCAGCCCCAGCATTTT.